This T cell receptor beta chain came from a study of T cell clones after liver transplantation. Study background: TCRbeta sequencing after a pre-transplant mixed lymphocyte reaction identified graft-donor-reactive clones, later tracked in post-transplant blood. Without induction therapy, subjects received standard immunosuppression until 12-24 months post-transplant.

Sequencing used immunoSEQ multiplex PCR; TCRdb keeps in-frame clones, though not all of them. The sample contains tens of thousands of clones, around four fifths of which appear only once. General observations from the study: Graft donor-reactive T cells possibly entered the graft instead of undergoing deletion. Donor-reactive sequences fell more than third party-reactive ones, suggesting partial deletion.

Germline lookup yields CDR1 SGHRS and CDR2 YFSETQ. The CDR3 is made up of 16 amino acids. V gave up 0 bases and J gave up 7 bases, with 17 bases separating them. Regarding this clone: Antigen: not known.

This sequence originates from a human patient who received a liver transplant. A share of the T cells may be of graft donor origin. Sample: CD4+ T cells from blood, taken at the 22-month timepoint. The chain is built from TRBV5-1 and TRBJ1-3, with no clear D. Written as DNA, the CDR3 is TGCGCCAGCAGCTTGGGACCGGGGTACCCTAGGAACACCATATATTTT. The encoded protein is CASSLGPGYPRNTIYF.